This is a list of T cell receptor beta chains from one sample in a study of response to subunit inactivated influenza vaccine. TCRdb called the RT-PCR reads again in MiXCR, with one record for every CDR3 protein. This table has some 800,000 distinct CDR3 sequences, 21% appearing once. Material: PBMCs from blood, obtained roughly 5 days after vaccination. These TCRs come from a man aged 50-59 years who received an inactivated influenza vaccine. Each CDR3 is given with its conserved first and last residue. The D gene is left open where the match is weak. Clone size is stated in some rows and not others, as once, few, many or a class when expanded.

CASSEQGAGELFF	TGCGCCAGCAGTGAACAGGGGGCAGGGGAGCTGTTTTTT	TRBD1	TRBJ2-2	-	TRBV10-2
CSAAGQLNTEAFF	TGCAGTGCTGCCGGACAGTTGAACACTGAAGCTTTCTTT	-	TRBJ1-1	-	TRBV20-1
CASSYPHREYEQYF	TGTGCCAGCAGTTACCCTCACAGGGAATACGAGCAGTACTTC	-	TRBJ2-7	once	TRBV6-2/TRBV6-3
CASSQDRAGRAHF	TGTGCCAGCAGCCAAGATAGGGCGGGACGGGCACACTTC	-	TRBJ2-7	-	TRBV3-1
CASSYSTGLAGYNEQFF	TGTGCCAGCAGTTACTCAACAGGACTAGCGGGCTACAATGAGCAGTTCTTC	TRBD2	TRBJ2-1	few	TRBV6-5
CASSLKGQGDGYTF	TGCGCCAGCAGCTTGAAAGGTCAGGGAGATGGCTACACCTTC	-	TRBJ1-2	few	TRBV5-1
CASSPDREEKLFF	TGTGCCAGCTCACCCGACAGGGAAGAAAAACTGTTTTTT	TRBD1	TRBJ1-4	-	TRBV18
CASSSDGASTDTQYF	TGCGCCAGCAGCTCGGACGGAGCTAGCACAGATACGCAGTATTTT	-	TRBJ2-3	-	TRBV5-1
CASSRQYNEQFF	TGTGCCAGCAGCAGACAGTACAATGAGCAGTTCTTC	-	TRBJ2-1	many	TRBV12-3/TRBV12-4
CASKVGEGNSPLHF	TGCGCCAGCAAGGTCGGGGAGGGGAATTCACCCCTCCACTTT	-	TRBJ1-6	-	TRBV5-1
CATQGPGNTIYF	TGTGCCACCCAGGGTCCTGGAAACACCATATATTTT	-	TRBJ1-3	-	TRBV6-5
CASSPTGGVNYEQYF	TGTGCCAGCAGCCCGACAGGGGGAGTTAACTACGAGCAGTACTTC	TRBD1	TRBJ2-7	few	TRBV12-3/TRBV12-4
CASSPRTSRVGNEQFF	TGTGCCAGCAGCCCTCGGACTAGCCGAGTGGGCAATGAGCAGTTCTTC	TRBD2	TRBJ2-1	-	TRBV7-2
CASSRRTTRAGGIETQYF	TGTGCCAGCAGCCGCCGAACTACTAGAGCGGGAGGGATAGAGACCCAGTACTTC	TRBD2	TRBJ2-5	-	TRBV7-3
CASSTGPSQPQHF	TGTGCCAGCAGTACAGGACCGTCTCAGCCCCAGCATTTT	-	TRBJ1-5	few	TRBV6-2/TRBV6-3
CASSLQGKSYNEQFF	TGTGCCAGCAGCTTACAGGGGAAATCCTACAATGAGCAGTTCTTC	-	TRBJ2-1	-	TRBV7-3
CSASRDRNNQPQHF	TGCAGTGCTAGCCGCGACCGCAACAATCAGCCCCAGCATTTT	-	TRBJ1-5	few	TRBV20-1
CASSFRGTDGYTF	TGTGCCAGCAGTTTTCGAGGGACGGATGGCTACACCTTC	-	TRBJ1-2	-	TRBV12-3/TRBV12-4
CSVERGNYEQYF	TGCAGCGTTGAAAGGGGCAACTACGAGCAGTACTTC	-	TRBJ2-7	many	TRBV29-1
CSASIGGSDQPQHF	TGCAGTGCTAGTATAGGGGGTAGTGATCAGCCCCAGCATTTT	-	TRBJ1-5	many	TRBV20-1
CAISESGRVQETQYF	TGTGCCATCAGTGAGTCGGGGAGGGTCCAAGAGACCCAGTACTTC	TRBD2	TRBJ2-5	few	TRBV10-3
CASSRDRDSEKLFF	TGTGCCAGCAGCCGGGACAGGGATTCTGAAAAACTGTTTTTT	TRBD1	TRBJ1-4	-	TRBV7-9
CASSLESQPPYNEQFF	TGCGCCAGCAGCTTGGAGTCGCAGCCCCCCTACAATGAGCAGTTCTTC	-	TRBJ2-1	few	TRBV5-1
CASSLHRGRRNTGELFF	TGTGCCAGCAGCCTTCACAGGGGGCGCAGAAACACCGGGGAGCTGTTTTTT	TRBD1	TRBJ2-2	-	TRBV7-2
CASSYSIEASEMNNEQFF	TGTGCCAGCAGTTACTCGATTGAGGCTAGCGAAATGAACAATGAGCAGTTCTTC	-	TRBJ2-1	-	TRBV6-5
CASSFRVDEQFF	TGTGCCAGCAGCTTCCGGGTTGACGAGCAGTTCTTC	-	TRBJ2-1	-	TRBV7-9
CASSGGRSYEQYF	TGTGCCAGCAGTGGCGGGAGATCCTACGAGCAGTACTTC	TRBD2	TRBJ2-7	-	TRBV2
CASSLRGGRFGYTF	TGTGCCAGCAGTTTACGGGGGGGGAGGTTTGGCTACACCTTC	-	TRBJ1-2	-	TRBV27
CASSLQTANQYF	TGTGCCAGCAGCCTACAGACAGCGAACCAGTACTTC	-	TRBJ2-5	few	TRBV3-1
CSADPPGQGHNEQFF	TGCAGTGCCGACCCCCCGGGACAGGGACACAATGAGCAGTTCTTC	TRBD1	TRBJ2-1	-	TRBV20-1
CASSFPGSHNEQFF	TGTGCCAGCAGTTTCCCGGGGAGCCACAATGAGCAGTTCTTC	-	TRBJ2-1	many	TRBV12-3/TRBV12-4
CSARTSGANVLTF	TGCAGCGCAAGGACTAGCGGGGCCAACGTCCTGACTTTC	TRBD2	TRBJ2-6	few	TRBV29-1
CASSPTMGNQETQYF	TGTGCCAGCAGCCCCACTATGGGGAACCAAGAGACCCAGTACTTC	-	TRBJ2-5	-	TRBV5-6
CSAQDPLRYNEQFF	TGCAGTGCTCAAGATCCCCTAAGATACAATGAGCAGTTCTTC	-	TRBJ2-1	many	TRBV20-1
CATGTGYSYEQYF	TGCGCCACCGGGACAGGGTATTCCTACGAGCAGTACTTC	TRBD1	TRBJ2-7	few	TRBV5-1
CASSQGQGRMRGTDTQYF	TGCGCCAGCAGCCAGGGACAGGGTAGGATGCGGGGCACAGATACGCAGTATTTT	TRBD1	TRBJ2-3	-	TRBV5-1
CASSRTSGGAGETQYF	TGTGCCAGCAGCCGGACTAGCGGGGGGGCAGGAGAGACCCAGTACTTC	TRBD2	TRBJ2-5	many	TRBV7-2
CASSLGGTYNSPLHF	TGTGCCAGCAGCTTGGGGGGAACTTATAATTCACCCCTCCACTTT	-	TRBJ1-6	-	TRBV5-6
CASSYLRGISYNEQFF	TGTGCCAGCAGTTACCTTCGAGGAATCTCCTACAATGAGCAGTTCTTC	-	TRBJ2-1	-	TRBV6-2/TRBV6-3
CATSRDKGSGREQFF	TGTGCCACCAGCAGAGATAAGGGTAGCGGGCGTGAGCAGTTCTTC	TRBD2	TRBJ2-1	-	TRBV15
CASSLVSIQTQYF	TGTGCCAGCAGCTTAGTCAGTATCCAGACCCAGTACTTC	-	TRBJ2-5	-	TRBV7-2